These T cell receptor beta chains were read from a single sample in a study of blood T cell repertoires in COVID-19. Assay: immunoSEQ multiplex PCR; the TCRdb copy retains only in-frame clones and omits some. The repertoire has about 300,000 clones, 89% of them found once; the top ten carry less than 2%. The specimen was peripheral blood. All receptors come from a woman aged 25 to 45 with COVID-19, enrolled during active disease. CDR3s include the opening cysteine and the closing phenylalanine or tryptophan. The D gene is left open where the match is weak. Rows may omit the clone size; those that give it use once, few, many or a size class.

d_call	v_call	clone_size	j_call	cdr3_nt	cdr3_aa
TRBD2	TRBV4-3	-	TRBJ2-1	TGCGCCAGCAGCCCTCGTTGGGTAGCGGGGGAGCAGTTCTTC	CASSPRWVAGEQFF
-	TRBV2	-	TRBJ2-5	TGTGCCAGCAGGGGCGATCTGCTAGAGACCCAGTACTTC	CASRGDLLETQYF
TRBD2	TRBV10-3	-	TRBJ2-7	TGTGCCATCAGTGAGCCGCTAGGGACTAGCGGGGGGGTAGCTATCTACGAGCAGTACTTC	CAISEPLGTSGGVAIYEQYF
-	TRBV4-2	-	TRBJ1-1	TGTGCCAGCAGCCCTGCAGGGGTCACTGAAGCTTTCTTT	CASSPAGVTEAFF
-	TRBV5-1	-	TRBJ2-5	TGCGCCAGCAGCCCGGGACTCGGATGGCAAGAGACCCAGTACTTC	CASSPGLGWQETQYF
-	TRBV9	-	TRBJ1-1	TGTGCCAGCAGCGTAGTGTACGGAGCTGAAGCTTTCTTT	CASSVVYGAEAFF
-	TRBV6-5	-	TRBJ2-2	TGTGCCAGCAGTTACTCGAACGGAGAGTTCGGGGAGCTGTTTTTT	CASSYSNGEFGELFF
-	TRBV29-1	-	TRBJ2-1	TGCAGCGCCGGGGGGCGGGGTGAGCAGTTCTTC	CSAGGRGEQFF
-	TRBV21-1	-	TRBJ2-1	TGTGCCAGCAGCCCACCGGACTCTATCAGCTCCTACAATGAGCAGTTCTTC	CASSPPDSISSYNEQFF
-	TRBV6-5	-	TRBJ1-2	TGTGCCAGCAGAGGAGCCCTATCCACGGGTGGCTACACCTTC	CASRGALSTGGYTF
TRBD1	TRBV10-1	-	TRBJ2-2	TGCGCCAGCAGTGGAAACAGGGGACGACAAACCGGGGAGCTGTTTTTT	CASSGNRGRQTGELFF
TRBD1	TRBV7-9	-	TRBJ1-2	TGTGCCAGCACGGGGACAGGGCAGGGCTACACCTTC	CASTGTGQGYTF
-	TRBV12-3/TRBV12-4	-	TRBJ1-4	TGTGCCAGCAGAGGGGGTGAAAAACTGTTTTTT	CASRGGEKLFF
TRBD2	TRBV11-1	-	TRBJ2-1	TGTGCCAGCAGCTTAGAGAGACTAGCGCACAATGAGCAGTTCTTC	CASSLERLAHNEQFF
-	TRBV19	-	TRBJ2-5	TGTGCCAGTAGTAAAGGAGGGGACAGAGAAAAGACCCAGTACTTC	CASSKGGDREKTQYF
-	TRBV6-5	-	TRBJ1-1	TGTGCCAGCAGTTACTCCGCCGTGATCACGGGTGAAGCTTTCTTT	CASSYSAVITGEAFF
TRBD1	TRBV3-1/TRBV3-2	few	TRBJ1-6	TGTGCCAGCAGCCAAGATCTGTGGTCGGCGACAGGGGGAAATTCACCCCTCCACTTT	CASSQDLWSATGGNSPLHF
-	TRBV5-4	once	TRBJ1-6	TGTGCCAGCAGCTTGTTAGGGGTCTATAATTCACCCCTCCACTTT	CASSLLGVYNSPLHF
-	TRBV5-1	-	TRBJ1-6	TGCGCCAGCAGCTTGGACCGGACCGGGAATAATTCACCCCTCCACTTT	CASSLDRTGNNSPLHF
TRBD1	TRBV4-1	-	TRBJ1-2	TGCGCCAGCAGCCAAGAGGGTCTACAGGGGTCGGGAGGCTACACCTTC	CASSQEGLQGSGGYTF
-	TRBV28	few	TRBJ1-5	TGTGCCAGCACCAACCCCAGGGGGCCCCAGCATTTT	CASTNPRGPQHF
TRBD1	TRBV5-6	once	TRBJ1-1	TGTGCCAGCAGATTGGACAGGGGGCGGCCCCCTTCGAACACTGAAGCTTTCTTT	CASRLDRGRPPSNTEAFF
TRBD1	TRBV7-8	few	TRBJ2-5	TGTGCCGGAGGGACAGGGGCTTACCAAGAGACCCAGTACTTC	CAGGTGAYQETQYF
-	TRBV4-3	-	TRBJ2-2	TGCGCCAGCAGCCAAGAGTTAGGGGCTGGATCCGGGGAGCTGTTTTTT	CASSQELGAGSGELFF
-	TRBV27	-	TRBJ1-2	TGTGCCAGCAGGGTACTCAAGCCCTATGGCTACACCTTC	CASRVLKPYGYTF
-	TRBV3-1/TRBV3-2	-	TRBJ1-1	TGTGCCAGCAGCCATCATCAACAGGGGAACACTGAAGCTTTCTTT	CASSHHQQGNTEAFF
-	TRBV2	-	TRBJ1-2	TGTGCCAGCGAACAGGACAGAAACTATGGCTACACCTTC	CASEQDRNYGYTF
TRBD1	TRBV10-3	few	TRBJ1-2	TGTGCCACCGTGAGGGGGCTTGACTATGGCTACACCTTC	CATVRGLDYGYTF
-	TRBV6-6	-	TRBJ2-2	TGTGCCAGCGGCCCCCGGGTAGGGGCTGGCACCGGGGAGCTGTTTTTT	CASGPRVGAGTGELFF
-	TRBV6-2/TRBV6-3	-	TRBJ1-1	TGTGCCAGCAGTTACTCATCGCACCAGGGGCGGTACACTGAAGCTTTCTTT	CASSYSSHQGRYTEAFF
-	TRBV27	-	TRBJ1-5	TGTGCCAGCAGTCCGTCCCCCGGTCGAGTCCAGCATTTT	CASSPSPGRVQHF
TRBD1	TRBV28	-	TRBJ1-6	TGTGCCAGCAGCCGTGACAGGGCAGGGGGTTCACCCCTCCACTTT	CASSRDRAGGSPLHF
TRBD1	TRBV28	-	TRBJ1-1	TGTGCCAGCAGGGAACAGGGGGCTTACACTGAAGCTTTCTTT	CASREQGAYTEAFF
TRBD2	TRBV7-8	-	TRBJ2-3	TGTGCCAGCAGCTTAGGACTAGCTATCAGCCATACGCAGTATTTT	CASSLGLAISHTQYF
TRBD2	TRBV25-1	-	TRBJ2-5	TGTGCCAGCAGTGAAGATCTAGCGGGGGGAGGTGAGACCCAGTACTTC	CASSEDLAGGGETQYF
-	TRBV5-6	once	TRBJ2-1	TGTGCCAGCAGCTTGGGGCAGAACGATGAGCAGTTCTTC	CASSLGQNDEQFF
-	TRBV5-7	-	TRBJ1-6	TGTGCCAGCAAGCCCCCAAATCAACCTCCGCAGGGACTCAATTCACCCCTCCACTTT	CASKPPNQPPQGLNSPLHF
TRBD1	TRBV18	once	TRBJ1-4	TGTGCCAGCTCACCACAGACGACAGGGCAAAATGAAAAACTGTTTTTT	CASSPQTTGQNEKLFF
TRBD1	TRBV13	-	TRBJ1-6	TGTGCCAGCAGCAGAGACGACAGGGGTAATTCACCCCTCCACTTT	CASSRDDRGNSPLHF
-	TRBV6-1	-	TRBJ1-2	TGTGCCAGCAGTGAAGAAGGAGGGGGGGCAGGGCTCTATGGCTACACCTTC	CASSEEGGGAGLYGYTF
TRBD2	TRBV5-6	-	TRBJ2-5	TGTGCCAGCAGCTTGGGGGCGGGAGGAGAGACCCAGTACTTC	CASSLGAGGETQYF
TRBD1	TRBV19	-	TRBJ1-1	TGTGCCAGTAGTTCGGGGACAGGACGGAACACTGAAGCTTTCTTT	CASSSGTGRNTEAFF
-	TRBV24-1	-	TRBJ2-1	TGTGCCACCAGTGATTTGGTTGCGGGGAGCCAGAATGAGCAGTTCTTC	CATSDLVAGSQNEQFF
-	TRBV6-1	-	TRBJ1-5	TGTGCCAGCAGTGAATGGGCGGGTCCGGGCAATCAGCCCCAGCATTTT	CASSEWAGPGNQPQHF
TRBD1	TRBV2	-	TRBJ1-4	TGTGCCAGCAGTAAGACAGGGGGGCGGAGTGAAAAACTGTTTTTT	CASSKTGGRSEKLFF
TRBD1	TRBV28	-	TRBJ1-2	TGTGCCTGCGGGACAGGGGGCCTCTTTAACTATGGCTACACCTTC	CACGTGGLFNYGYTF
-	TRBV7-9	few	TRBJ1-4	TGTGCCAGCAGCTTCTACGGACAGAATGAAAAACTGTTTTTT	CASSFYGQNEKLFF
-	TRBV4-2	-	TRBJ2-3	TGTGCCAGCAGCCAAGTCGGGACTCGACAAGGGGCAGATACGCAGTATTTT	CASSQVGTRQGADTQYF
-	TRBV7-3	once	TRBJ2-3	TGTGCCAGCAGCTTATATGGAGTACCCACAGATACGCAGTATTTT	CASSLYGVPTDTQYF
TRBD1	TRBV25-1	once	TRBJ1-1	TGTGCCAGCAGTGTAGGGACAGGGAATGCTTTCTTT	CASSVGTGNAFF
-	TRBV5-5	-	TRBJ2-1	TGTGCCAGCAGCTTGGACCCTGACATGGTGCAGTTCTTC	CASSLDPDMVQFF
TRBD1	TRBV6-5	-	TRBJ2-2	TGTGCCAGCGTTACAGGGGATGCCACCGGGGAGCTGTTTTTT	CASVTGDATGELFF
-	TRBV5-1	-	TRBJ1-1	TGCGCCAGCACGACAGGTTTAAACACTGAAGCTTTCTTT	CASTTGLNTEAFF
-	TRBV12-3/TRBV12-4	-	TRBJ1-1	TGTGCCAGCCGAACAGTCGGAACGGCTGAAGCTTTCTTT	CASRTVGTAEAFF
-	TRBV12-3/TRBV12-4	-	TRBJ1-5	TGTGCCAGCAGTCCGAGGGGAGGGCAGCCCCAGCATTTT	CASSPRGGQPQHF